Below are 3 T cell receptor beta chains sequenced from a single sample in a study of blood T cell repertoires in COVID-19. The protocol was immunoSEQ multiplex PCR, while the TCRdb copy is restricted to in-frame clones and leaves out a portion. Here the sample spans about 80,000 clones, roughly four fifths being singletons. The specimen sequenced was peripheral blood. The receptor source for this set is a man between 65 and 85 years old with active or convalescent COVID-19.

This chain connects TRBV6-5 to TRBJ2-7, with TRBD2 as a possible D gene (5 bases). The CDR3 has 13 amino acids. V lost 7 bases and J 0 bases, leaving 10 bases between the germline ends. Germline V gene lookup returns CDR1 MNHEY and CDR2 SVGAGI. The CDR3 DNA follows: TGTGCCAGCATTCGTGGGAGCTCCTACGAGCAGTACTTC. Its translation is CASIRGSSYEQYF.

The chain is built from TRBV25-1 and TRBJ2-5; the D gene is possibly TRBD1 (7 bases). Per the germline V gene, CDR1 is MGHDK and CDR2 is SYGVNS. Trimming took off 3 bases at V and 5 bases at J, with 13 bases between the two ends. The CDR3 runs 14 residues. The CDR3 sequence: CASSEWRGLETQYF. The CDR3 nucleotides read TGTGCCAGCAGTGAGTGGAGGGGGCTTGAGACCCAGTACTTC.

The DNA for the CDR3 is TGTGCCAGCAGCCAGGGACACGGTCCTGATACGCAGTATTTT. Its protein product is CASSQGHGPDTQYF. The chain is built from TRBV7-9 and TRBJ2-3; tentative D call: TRBD1 (6 bases). The germline gives CDR1 SEHNR, CDR2 FQNEAQ (reference sequence). CDR3 size: 14 residues. V lost 5 bases and J 6 bases, leaving 15 bases between the germline ends.